The rows below give T cell receptor beta chains drawn from one sample of a study of OX40 agonist ivuxolimab in advanced cancers. Generated by immunoSEQ multiplex PCR, the TCRdb table keeps only in-frame clones and is missing some. This table has tens of thousands of clones, around 90% appearing once. This sample comprised CD4+ or CD8+ T cells sorted from blood, obtained in a trial of the OX40 agonist ivuxolimab. Source of these receptors: an adult with an advanced solid tumor such as melanoma, head and neck, liver or kidney cancer. The CDR3 runs from the conserved cysteine through the conserved F or W. A D gene is named only where the DNA matches it firmly. Expanded clones get a size class; other rows say once, few or many, or leave the size out.

clone size: -; V gene: TRBV28; J gene: TRBJ2-7; D gene: TRBD2; CDR3 DNA: TGTGCCAGCAGTACCCCGGGACTAGTGACTACCGAGCAGTACTTC; CDR3 protein: CASSTPGLVTTEQYF
clone size: -; V gene: TRBV10-3; J gene: TRBJ1-1; D gene: -; CDR3 DNA: TGTGCCATCAGTGCCCAGCAAATGAACACTGAAGCTTTCTTT; CDR3 protein: CAISAQQMNTEAFF
clone size: -; V gene: TRBV5-4; J gene: TRBJ2-3; D gene: TRBD1; CDR3 DNA: TGTGCCAGCTCCCTTCGGACAGGGACAGATACGCAGTATTTT; CDR3 protein: CASSLRTGTDTQYF
clone size: -; V gene: TRBV29-1; J gene: TRBJ1-1; D gene: -; CDR3 DNA: TGCAGCGTTAAGACAATTACAGGGACTGAAGCTTTCTTT; CDR3 protein: CSVKTITGTEAFF
clone size: -; V gene: TRBV30; J gene: TRBJ1-1; D gene: -; CDR3 DNA: TGTGCCTGGAAAATACAGATTGAAGCTTTCTTT; CDR3 protein: CAWKIQIEAFF
clone size: -; V gene: TRBV14; J gene: TRBJ1-1; D gene: -; CDR3 DNA: TGTGCCAGCACCCCCGGGGGAGCGAACACTGAAGCTTTCTTT; CDR3 protein: CASTPGGANTEAFF
clone size: -; V gene: TRBV29-1; J gene: TRBJ1-4; D gene: -; CDR3 DNA: TGCAGCGTTGGAACCCCTAATGAAAAACTGTTTTTT; CDR3 protein: CSVGTPNEKLFF
clone size: -; V gene: TRBV5-1; J gene: TRBJ1-3; D gene: TRBD1; CDR3 DNA: TGCGCCAGCAGCTTGGGTGCTGACAGGGACTCTGGAAACACCATATATTTT; CDR3 protein: CASSLGADRDSGNTIYF
clone size: -; V gene: TRBV7-8; J gene: TRBJ1-4; D gene: -; CDR3 DNA: TGTGCCAGCAGCTTAGGGGGGCAGGGAGGTGAAAAACTGTTTTTT; CDR3 protein: CASSLGGQGGEKLFF
clone size: few; V gene: TRBV28; J gene: TRBJ2-1; D gene: TRBD1; CDR3 DNA: TGTGCCAGCAGTCCCTACGGGACAGGGGACAATGAGCAGTTCTTC; CDR3 protein: CASSPYGTGDNEQFF
clone size: -; V gene: TRBV6-6; J gene: TRBJ2-7; D gene: -; CDR3 DNA: TGTGGCTCCTCTTTGGCGGGAACCTACGAGCAGTACTTC; CDR3 protein: CGSSLAGTYEQYF
clone size: -; V gene: TRBV18; J gene: TRBJ1-4; D gene: -; CDR3 DNA: TGTGCCAGCTCACCAAAGGAGACTAATGAAAAACTGTTTTTT; CDR3 protein: CASSPKETNEKLFF
clone size: -; V gene: TRBV28; J gene: TRBJ1-1; D gene: -; CDR3 DNA: TGTGCCAGCAGTTTCCCACATGGGGGGGCTGAAGCTTTCTTT; CDR3 protein: CASSFPHGGAEAFF
clone size: -; V gene: TRBV2; J gene: TRBJ1-2; D gene: TRBD1; CDR3 DNA: TGTGCCAGCAGTGACAGGACAGGGTTAAATGGCTACACCTTC; CDR3 protein: CASSDRTGLNGYTF
clone size: -; V gene: TRBV7-3; J gene: TRBJ2-1; D gene: -; CDR3 DNA: TGTGCCAGCAGCCGCTCGATGCTAGAAGGCTTGAATGAGCAGTTCTTC; CDR3 protein: CASSRSMLEGLNEQFF
clone size: -; V gene: TRBV19; J gene: TRBJ2-3; D gene: TRBD2; CDR3 DNA: TGTGCCAGTAGTACACTAGCGGGGTCGGTGGGGGATACGCAGTATTTT; CDR3 protein: CASSTLAGSVGDTQYF
clone size: -; V gene: TRBV18; J gene: TRBJ1-5; D gene: -; CDR3 DNA: TGTGCCAGCTCACCAGGGACAAGCAATCAGCCCCAGCATTTT; CDR3 protein: CASSPGTSNQPQHF
clone size: -; V gene: TRBV5-1; J gene: TRBJ2-3; D gene: TRBD2; CDR3 DNA: TGCGCCAGCAGGTTGAGCCGCGGCGGGAGAGGCACAGATACGCAGTATTTT; CDR3 protein: CASRLSRGGRGTDTQYF
clone size: -; V gene: TRBV6-5; J gene: TRBJ1-1; D gene: -; CDR3 DNA: TGTGCCAGCAGCCCTTCCGCGACTCTGAACACTGAAGCTTTCTTT; CDR3 protein: CASSPSATLNTEAFF
clone size: once; V gene: TRBV7-6; J gene: TRBJ2-1; D gene: -; CDR3 DNA: TGTGCCAGCAGCTTAGTGCCAGAGGACAATGAGCAGTTCTTC; CDR3 protein: CASSLVPEDNEQFF
clone size: -; V gene: TRBV7-9; J gene: TRBJ2-1; D gene: -; CDR3 DNA: TGTGCCAGCAGCTTAGTGTCCACTATCATTGAGCAGTTCTTC; CDR3 protein: CASSLVSTIIEQFF
clone size: -; V gene: TRBV12-5; J gene: TRBJ1-1; D gene: TRBD1; CDR3 DNA: TGTGCTAGTGCCCTCGCCGACAGGGTAGCTTTCTTT; CDR3 protein: CASALADRVAFF
clone size: -; V gene: TRBV10-3; J gene: TRBJ2-7; D gene: -; CDR3 DNA: TGTGCCTCCAGGGGTGTTTCACACGAGCAGTACTTC; CDR3 protein: CASRGVSHEQYF
clone size: once; V gene: TRBV19; J gene: TRBJ2-1; D gene: TRBD2; CDR3 DNA: TGTGCCAGTAGGAGGGGGACTAGCGGGAGTGGAAAGCAGTTCTTC; CDR3 protein: CASRRGTSGSGKQFF
clone size: -; V gene: TRBV6-1; J gene: TRBJ2-7; D gene: -; CDR3 DNA: TGTGCCAGCAGTGACGCGGCAGGGTTCGAGCAGTACTTC; CDR3 protein: CASSDAAGFEQYF